This TCR beta chain was recorded in a study of blood T cell repertoires in COVID-19. Study as a whole: Sites across the United States, Italy and Spain contributed samples from acute and convalescent COVID-19.

The germline CDR1 and CDR2 sequences are ENHRY and SYGVKD. With 4 bases clipped from V and 2 bases from J, the junction kept 2 bases outside the gene matches. The CDR3 loop spans 14 amino acids. Sequenced by immunoSEQ multiplex PCR; TCRdb stores in-frame clones only, minus some. The sample has around 43,000 clones, approximately 80% seen once. Sequencing was carried out using peripheral blood. The chain has TRBV10-3 and TRBJ2-7; 10 positions agree with TRBD2. This clonotype was sampled from a human donor in a cohort sampled during active COVID-19. The CDR3 nucleotides are TGTGCCATCAGTGGGCTAGCGGGGGCCTACGAGCAGTACTTC. It is translated as CAISGLAGAYEQYF.